The clone carrying this T cell receptor (beta chain) has a single count. No antigen is known for it. These data originate in a study of blood T cells in healthy people across ages. Study-wide results and caveats: Without sorted subsets, naive and antigen-experienced compartments could not be conclusively compared. It was the long-lived donors that had more naive CD4+ cells and higher diversity than aged donors.

Trimming removed 0 bases at V and 12 bases at J, with 23 bases between. From germline, CDR1 is LGHNA and CDR2 YSLEER. This CDR3 contains 17 residues. Extracted total RNA amounted to at least 6 micrograms for each sample. The use of a sample-barcoded 5' primer and a J-beta primer mix characterized a second PCR of 7 to 11 cycles. TCRdb reprocessed the 5' RACE reads with MiXCR, giving one entry per CDR3 protein. The data contain 1,500,000 or so distinct CDR3 sequences, around 59% of them singletons. Input material: blood. This chain connects TRBV4-3 to TRBJ1-4; no clear D. The receptor was derived from a man in his late teens or twenties in good health. As DNA, the CDR3 is TGCGCCAGCAGCCAAGAATCACCGTACGATAGGAGGGTTGAACTGTTTTTT. Translation gives CASSQESPYDRRVELFF.